Listed below are T cell receptor beta chains from one sample, sequenced in a study of blood T cell repertoires in COVID-19. Measured with immunoSEQ multiplex PCR; TCRdb has only the in-frame clones, and not every one. There are about 310,000 clones in the sample; 87% occur only once, and 1% lies in the top ten. Sequenced sample: peripheral blood. All receptors derive from a man aged 50 to 60 with active or convalescent COVID-19. Each CDR3 is given with its conserved first and last residue. D genes are given only for firm matches. Where a row states a size, it is once, few, many or the class of an expanded clone; other rows omit it.

j_call	clone_size	d_call	v_call	cdr3_nt	cdr3_aa
TRBJ2-7	NA	NA	TRBV28	TGTGCCAACCTGGGTAGGGCAGGGATCTACGAGCAGTACTTC	CANLGRAGIYEQYF
TRBJ2-5	NA	TRBD1	TRBV5-8	TGTGCCAGCAGCTCCCCGGGACAGGGGAAGACCCAGTACTTC	CASSSPGQGKTQYF
TRBJ2-2	NA	NA	TRBV9	TGTGCCAGCAGCGTCGGCAGAGACATTTGGACCGGGGAGCTGTTTTTT	CASSVGRDIWTGELFF
TRBJ2-4	NA	NA	TRBV7-2	TGTGCCAGCAGCTTCGCGGCCCCCAAAAACATTCAGTACTTC	CASSFAAPKNIQYF
TRBJ1-1	NA	NA	TRBV10-3	TGTGCCATCAGTGAGTCAGGACACCACACTGAAGCTTTCTTT	CAISESGHHTEAFF
TRBJ2-7	once	TRBD1	TRBV28	TGTGCCAGCAGCCAACCCGGGACAGGGAGCTACGAGCAGTACTTC	CASSQPGTGSYEQYF
TRBJ1-3	NA	NA	TRBV28	TGTGCCAGCAGGACTCAGATCCAAGGGGCTTCAATGGGAAACACCATATATTTT	CASRTQIQGASMGNTIYF
TRBJ2-3	NA	NA	TRBV5-1	TGCGCCAGCAGCTTGGGCCGGGGAGATACGCAGTATTTT	CASSLGRGDTQYF
TRBJ1-6	NA	NA	TRBV11-2	TGTGCCAGCAGCCCCTCGCTGAGCTCCTATAATTCACCCCTCCACTTT	CASSPSLSSYNSPLHF
TRBJ2-2	NA	NA	TRBV7-6	TGTGCCAGCAGCTTAGGGACTACAAACACCGGGGAGCTGTTTTTT	CASSLGTTNTGELFF
TRBJ1-5	NA	NA	TRBV4-3	TGCGCCAGCAGCCGCGCAGGGGTGGGTCAGCCCCAGCATTTT	CASSRAGVGQPQHF
TRBJ1-3	NA	NA	TRBV11-2	TGTGCCAGCAGCCCCCTGGGGGCGTCAGCGGGAAACACCATATATTTT	CASSPLGASAGNTIYF
TRBJ2-1	NA	NA	TRBV19	TGTGCCAGTAGTGGCCGTAGGCGGGACGGACCCTACAATGAGCAGTTCTTC	CASSGRRRDGPYNEQFF
TRBJ2-2	NA	NA	TRBV2	TGTGCCAGCATGATCCAACCAAACCCAGGAACCGGGGAGCTGTTTTTT	CASMIQPNPGTGELFF
TRBJ2-1	once	NA	TRBV12-2	TGTGCAAGTCGGGACCCGCCCCAGGGGCGGCCGACCTACAATGAGCAGTTCTTC	CASRDPPQGRPTYNEQFF
TRBJ1-2	NA	NA	TRBV2	TGTGCCAGCAGTAAGGGGGTTCTCGGCTATGGCTACACCTTC	CASSKGVLGYGYTF
TRBJ1-3	few	NA	TRBV4-3	TGCGCCAGCAGCCAAGGGACCCTGGGAGCCCCTGGAAACACCATATATTTT	CASSQGTLGAPGNTIYF
TRBJ1-4	NA	NA	TRBV28	TGTGCCAGCAGTTTTGTAGGGACTGCTAATGAAAAACTGTTTTTT	CASSFVGTANEKLFF
TRBJ1-5	NA	TRBD1	TRBV19	TGTGCCAGTACCCGGGGAACAGGGGAATATCAGCCCCAGCATTTT	CASTRGTGEYQPQHF
TRBJ2-5	NA	NA	TRBV6-5	TGTGCCAGCAGTTACTCCGACACCTATTCCGGGACCCAGTACTTC	CASSYSDTYSGTQYF
TRBJ2-6	NA	TRBD2	TRBV6-2/TRBV6-3	TGTGCCAGCAGTTACTCTGAAATTTTTTTCGGGGGGGCTCCCGGGGCCAACGTCCTGACTTTC	CASSYSEIFFGGAPGANVLTF
TRBJ1-5	NA	TRBD1	TRBV18	TGTGCCAGCTCACCCTGGGACAGGGTTTACAATCAGCCCCAGCATTTT	CASSPWDRVYNQPQHF
TRBJ2-3	NA	NA	TRBV15	TGTGCCACCAGCAGATCCTTAAGCACAGATACGCAGTATTTT	CATSRSLSTDTQYF
TRBJ1-6	NA	TRBD1	TRBV30	TGTGCCGTACCGGGACAGGGGGCGAACAATTCACCCCTCCACTTT	CAVPGQGANNSPLHF
TRBJ2-7	NA	TRBD1	TRBV19	TGTGCCAGTAGTATAGGGGACAGGGTCCCCTCCTACGAGCAGTACTTC	CASSIGDRVPSYEQYF
TRBJ2-1	NA	TRBD2	TRBV10-3	TGTGCCATCAGACCGGGACTAGCGGGGCATAGCTCCTACAATGAGCAGTTCTTC	CAIRPGLAGHSSYNEQFF
TRBJ1-5	NA	TRBD1	TRBV5-1	TGCGCCAGCAGCTTGGGGCCTTCGGGACAGGGGGCTGGGCAGCCCCAGCATTTT	CASSLGPSGQGAGQPQHF
TRBJ1-1	NA	NA	TRBV4-1	TGCGCCAGCAGCCAAGATAAGACAAACACTGAAGCTTTCTTT	CASSQDKTNTEAFF